The source of this TCR beta chain is a study of T cell changes during pregnancy in multiple sclerosis. Sequencing used immunoSEQ multiplex PCR; TCRdb keeps in-frame clones, though not all of them. The sample yields 28,000 or so clones, 75% to 95% seen once. J lost 1 base, V lost 3 bases, and 14 bases had no gene match. Germline-derived CDR1 and CDR2 are SGDLS and YYNGEE. The CDR3 is made up of 18 amino acids. The chain is built from TRBV9 and TRBJ2-3; 7 bases are shared with TRBD2. The sequence was collected from a female donor with multiple sclerosis, enrolled in a pregnancy study. This specimen was CD8+ T cells from peripheral blood mononuclear cells, taken before pregnancy. CDR3 region: CASSALKVGGVGTDTQYF. In DNA, the CDR3 is TGTGCCAGCAGCGCCCTCAAGGTGGGGGGGGTCGGCACAGATACGCAGTATTTT.